The 20 T cell receptor beta chains given below trace back to one sample, sequenced in a study of early T cells in non-severe SARS-CoV-2 infection. TCRdb reprocessed the 5' RACE reads with MiXCR, giving one entry per CDR3 protein. The table shows more than 85,000 distinct CDR3 sequences, with around 16% occurring only once. The source material was whole blood, sampled at baseline. The receptor source for this set is an adult who was a healthcare worker with PCR-confirmed SARS-CoV-2 infection or an uninfected control (not recorded which).

This chain uses TRBV20-1 with TRBJ1-1; a weak D match, TRBD1 (5 bases). CDR1 DFQATT and CDR2 SNEGSKA come from the germline V gene (reference sequence). This CDR3 spans 12 amino acids. Trimming stripped 2 bases from V and 12 bases from J, with 16 bases between. In DNA form, the CDR3 reads TGCAGTGCTAGACACGAAGTCGGGGCTTCTTTCTTT. Its translation: CSARHEVGASFF.

This clonotype showed up just a few times. V is TRBV20-1 and J is TRBJ2-5; D not certain. The CDR3 sequence is 12 residues long. Germline CDR1 DFQATT, CDR2 SNEGSKA (reference sequence). Trimming removed 8 bases from V and 3 bases from J, with 13 bases in between. The CDR3 reads CSTTSSEETQYF. CDR3 nucleotides: TGCAGTACAACCAGCAGTGAAGAGACCCAGTACTTC.

J is TRBJ2-7 and V is TRBV11-2; maybe TRBD2 (6 bases). CDR1 is SGHAT and CDR2 is FQNNGV in the germline V gene. V was cut by 5 bases and J by 5 bases, with 10 bases left in between. CDR3 size: 12 residues. DNA of the CDR3: TGTGCCAGCAGCCAGGGAGGCAACGAGCAGTACTTC. Translation gives CASSQGGNEQYF.

V is TRBV5-1 and J is TRBJ2-7; the match to TRBD2 covers 9 bases. The germline gives CDR1 SGHRS, CDR2 YFSETQ. The CDR3 consists of 15 residues. Trimming cost V 4 bases and J 2 bases; bases outside gene matches: 7. The CDR3: CASSAGLANAYEQYF. CDR3 coding DNA: TGCGCCAGCAGCGCAGGACTAGCGAATGCCTACGAGCAGTACTTC.

In its sample, this clonotype was seen a few times. The genes are TRBV2 and TRBJ1-2; D is unresolved. Germline values: CDR1 SNHLY, CDR2 FYNNEI. Trimming removed 7 bases at V and 0 bases at J, with 9 bases between. This CDR3 has 13 amino acids. The CDR3 DNA is TGTGCCAGCATTGGCAGATCTAACTATGGCTACACCTTC. This sequence encodes CASIGRSNYGYTF.

The chain joins TRBV7-9 to TRBJ2-2; no clear D. This CDR3 has 16 residues. The V gene's germline CDR1 is SEHNR and CDR2 FQNEAQ (reference sequence). V was pared by 3 bases and J by 2 bases, with 13 bases between. DNA for the CDR3: TGTGCCAGCAGCTTCCGTATTAACAGCAACACCGGGGAGCTGTTTTTT. Its translation is CASSFRINSNTGELFF.

The chain links TRBV20-1 to TRBJ2-3; no clear D. Germline lookup yields CDR1 DFQATT and CDR2 SNEGSKA (reference sequence). The CDR3 contains 12 residues. V was shortened by 3 bases and J by 7 bases, with 11 bases between the two germline ends. For the CDR3, the DNA is TGCAGTGCTAGTAAGGCCGACTATACGCAGTATTTT. This encodes CSASKADYTQYF.

This chain joins TRBV6-5 and TRBJ1-2; D gene uncertain. This CDR3 is 17 amino acids long. V was shortened by 0 bases and J by 0 bases, with 14 bases between the two germline ends. Germline assignment: CDR1 MNHEY and CDR2 SVGAGI. The CDR3 here is CASSYSAGRVANYGYTF. The CDR3 bases are TGTGCCAGCAGTTACTCGGCCGGGAGAGTAGCTAACTATGGCTACACCTTC.

The table lists this clonotype with a few counts. The CDR3 coding sequence is TGTGCCAGCAGCTTGGGGCTAGCGGGACCGAACACCGGGGAGCTGTTTTTT. Translated: CASSLGLAGPNTGELFF. The rearrangement joins TRBV7-9 to TRBJ2-2; 9 bases are a match to TRBD2. The CDR3 extends over 17 amino acids. Losses at the gene ends were 3 bases for V and 0 bases for J; bases not matched to a gene: 5. Germline assignment: CDR1 SEHNR and CDR2 FQNEAQ (reference sequence).

This clonotype was seen a handful of times. The chain recombines TRBV12-3 or TRBV12-4 with TRBJ1-6, with TRBD1 matching over 8 bases. V dropped 1 base and J dropped 13; count of bases not matched to a gene: 6. CDR3 length equals 14 residues. The CDR3 region has the DNA TGTGCCAGCAGTTTAGGACAGGGGAGCGTTCCCCTCCACTTT. This sequence encodes CASSLGQGSVPLHF.

This clonotype was picked up a small number of times. The chain combines TRBV19 with TRBJ2-2, with D unresolved. The germline V gene has CDR1 LNHDA and CDR2 SQIVND (reference sequence). This CDR3 contains 16 residues. The ends were cut back, 4 bases at V and 2 bases at J, with 14 bases in the middle. The CDR3 nucleotides are TGTGCCAGTAGTAGCGTACCGCAGATAAACACCGGGGAGCTGTTTTTT. Amino acid sequence: CASSSVPQINTGELFF.

This clonotype was seen only once. V and J are TRBV10-3 and TRBJ2-1, with D possibly being TRBD1 (8 bases). Trimming shortened V by 0 bases and J by 9 bases, and 18 bases separated the two germline ends. Germline CDR1 reads ENHRY; CDR2 reads SYGVKD. This CDR3 region has 16 residues. The CDR3 loop is CAISESGQGGVGEQFF. The CDR3, as DNA: TGTGCCATCAGTGAGTCCGGACAGGGAGGGGTTGGTGAGCAGTTCTTC.

This chain connects TRBV5-5 to TRBJ2-5; D is perhaps TRBD1 (6 bases). Trimming took off 1 base at V and 3 bases at J, with 13 bases between the two ends. Per germline, CDR1 SGHKS and CDR2 YYEKEE (reference sequence). The CDR3 runs 15 residues. This CDR3 reads CASSLFTGPKETQYF. CDR3 coding DNA: TGTGCCAGCAGCTTGTTTACAGGGCCAAAAGAGACCCAGTACTTC.

In this sample, this clonotype turned up many times. The rearrangement uses TRBV19 and TRBJ2-1; 7 nucleotides match TRBD2. CDR3 size: 15 residues. CDR1 is LNHDA and CDR2 is SQIVND in the germline V gene (reference sequence). V was pared by 3 bases and J by 0 bases, with 2 bases of the junction left unmatched. CDR3 nucleotides: TGTGCCAGTAGTATGGGGGGGAGCTCCTACAATGAGCAGTTCTTC. Translating it yields CASSMGGSSYNEQFF.

The chain joins TRBV7-9 to TRBJ2-5; 7 bases are a match to TRBD2. The CDR3 loop spans 16 amino acids. V dropped 5 bases and J dropped 4; count of bases not matched to a gene: 13. Germline CDR1 reads SEHNR; CDR2 reads FQNEAQ (reference sequence). The CDR3 loop reads CASSAGLAGVGETQYF. CDR3 sequence (DNA): TGTGCCAGCAGCGCCGGACTGGCGGGAGTTGGAGAGACCCAGTACTTC.

This clonotype was recorded a few times. This rearrangement joins TRBV28 to TRBJ2-5; no clear D. The germline V and J ends were trimmed by 7 bases and 3 bases, with 9 bases remaining between them. The CDR3 consists of 12 residues. Germline CDR1 is MDHEN and CDR2 is SYDVKM. CDR3 region: CASTKSKETQYF. The CDR3 region has the DNA TGTGCCAGCACCAAGTCCAAAGAGACCCAGTACTTC.

The chain employs TRBV12-2 and TRBJ2-1; the table gives TRBD1 as D, unverified against the DNA. TRBV12-2 has pseudogene status. The CDR3 has 19 amino acids. The CDR3 spells CANRPRPRIAGIKSYEQFF. In nucleotides, the CDR3 is TGTGCAAATCGCCCCCGGCCAAGAATTGCGGGGATCAAGAGCTATGAGCAGTTCTTC.

V usage is TRBV6-1 and J usage is TRBJ1-3; D might be TRBD1 (6 bases). CDR3 length: 16 residues. V was cut by 3 bases and J by 0 bases, with 12 bases left in between. Germline values: CDR1 MNHNS, CDR2 SASEGT. CDR3 bases: TGTGCCAGCAGTGACCAGGGGTACCTCTCTGGAAACACCATATATTTT. Translation gives CASSDQGYLSGNTIYF.

The chain employs TRBV12-3 or TRBV12-4 and TRBJ2-7; 8 bases line up with TRBD1. V dropped 5 bases and J dropped 4; count of bases not matched to a gene: 7. The CDR3 consists of 14 residues. CDR3 loop: CASSTRTGRYEQYF. The CDR3 DNA reads TGTGCCAGCAGTACAAGGACAGGGCGGTACGAGCAGTACTTC.

The chain carries TRBV11-2 and TRBJ2-1, with TRBD2 matching 12 bases. CDR3 length: 16 residues. CDR1 is SGHAT and CDR2 is FQNNGV in the germline V gene. Unmatched junction bases numbered 11, after V lost 5 bases and J lost 9 bases. The CDR3 bases are TGTGCCAGCAGCCCAGGGGGGCCTAGCGGGAGGGCTGAGCAGTTCTTC. It is translated as CASSPGGPSGRAEQFF. Full variable domain (remainder filled in from reference TRBV11-2 and TRBJ2-1): EAGVAQSPRYKIIEKRQSVAFWCNPISGHATLYWYQQILGQGPKLLIQFQNNGVVDDSQLPKDRFSAERLKGVDSTLKIQPAKLEDSAVYLCASSPGGPSGRAEQFFGPGTRLTVL.